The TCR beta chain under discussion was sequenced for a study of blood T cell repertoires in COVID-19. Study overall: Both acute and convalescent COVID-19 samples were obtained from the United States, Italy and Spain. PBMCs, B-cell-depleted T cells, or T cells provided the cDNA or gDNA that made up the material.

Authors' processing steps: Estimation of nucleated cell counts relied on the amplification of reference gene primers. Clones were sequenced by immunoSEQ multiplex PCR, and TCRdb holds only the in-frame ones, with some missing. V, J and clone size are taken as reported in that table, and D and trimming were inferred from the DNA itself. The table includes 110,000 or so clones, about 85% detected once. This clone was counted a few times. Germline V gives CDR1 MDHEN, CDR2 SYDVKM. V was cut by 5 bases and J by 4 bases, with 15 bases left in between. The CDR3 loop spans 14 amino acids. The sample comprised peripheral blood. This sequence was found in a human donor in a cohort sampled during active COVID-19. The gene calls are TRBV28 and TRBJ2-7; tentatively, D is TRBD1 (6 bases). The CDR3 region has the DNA TGTGCCAGCAGTATCCCGGGACAACCGTACGAGCAGTACTTC. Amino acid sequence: CASSIPGQPYEQYF.